Shown below are 31 T cell receptor beta chains from a single sample sequenced in a study of blood T cell repertoires in COVID-19. Produced via immunoSEQ multiplex PCR; TCRdb's table is partial and in-frame only. The table includes about 420,000 clones, over 85% detected once. The sequenced sample was peripheral blood. The receptors were sampled from a man aged 18-30 years with COVID-19, enrolled during active disease.

V usage is TRBV12-5 and J usage is TRBJ1-6; TRBD1 agrees at 7 bases. CDR3 length equals 16 residues. J was trimmed by 14 bases and V by 6 bases; bases with no gene match: 19. Per germline, CDR1 LGHNT and CDR2 FRNRAP. CDR3 loop: CASGDLPTGVIWSLHF. CDR3 sequence (DNA): TGTGCTAGTGGGGATTTACCCACAGGGGTAATTTGGTCCCTCCACTTT.

The V gene is TRBV4-1, the J gene TRBJ2-3; TRBD1 matches at 7 bases. This CDR3 has 15 residues. Germline V lookup: CDR1 MGHRA, CDR2 YSYEKL. Germline trimming cut 3 bases from V and 2 bases from J; bases unmatched to any gene: 5. The CDR3 protein is CASSHPGQNTDTQYF. Written as DNA, the CDR3 is TGCGCCAGCAGCCATCCGGGACAGAACACAGATACGCAGTATTTT.

This chain uses TRBV7-8 with TRBJ2-3, with 7 bases that match TRBD1. With V trimmed by 2 bases and J by 0 bases, 8 bases remained unmatched. Germline-derived CDR1 and CDR2 are SGHVS and FQNEAQ. This CDR3 has 17 amino acids. CDR3 in amino acids: CASSLSRGHPSTDTQYF. CDR3 nucleotide sequence: TGTGCCAGCAGCTTAAGTAGGGGGCACCCTAGCACAGATACGCAGTATTTT.

The rearrangement links TRBV3-1 (or the pseudogene TRBV3-2) to TRBJ2-6, with 9 bases that match TRBD1. V trimming: 4 bases; J trimming: 2 bases; junction bases outside the gene matches: 3. Germline CDR1 reads LGHDT; CDR2 reads YNNKEL (reference sequence). The CDR3 extends over 16 amino acids. DNA for the CDR3: TGTGCCAGCAGCCTACAGGGGGCGGCTGGGGCCAACGTCCTGACTTTC. Translated: CASSLQGAAGANVLTF.

The V and J genes are TRBV7-9 and TRBJ2-1, with 10 bases aligning to TRBD2. Germline V gene sequence: CDR1 SEHNR, CDR2 FQNEAQ (reference sequence). The CDR3 runs to 17 residues. J gave up 0 bases and V 6 bases, and 8 bases lay outside the gene matches. CDR3: CASRASGGLLSYNEQFF. CDR3 DNA sequence: TGTGCCAGCAGGGCTAGCGGGGGCCTACTCTCCTACAATGAGCAGTTCTTC.

CDR3 loop: CASSKAVGDRDIQYF. The CDR3 DNA follows: TGTGCCAGCAGCAAAGCGGTAGGGGATAGGGACATTCAGTACTTC. J is TRBJ2-4 and V is TRBV21-1; TRBD1 is the table's D call and was not checked against the DNA. TRBV21-1 is recorded as a pseudogene. The CDR3 runs to 15 residues.

This clone is a singleton in its sample. The gene calls are TRBV19 and TRBJ2-1; D is perhaps TRBD1 (5 bases). Looked up from germline, CDR1 is LNHDA and CDR2 is SQIVND (reference sequence). With 9 bases removed from V and 5 bases from J, the gap between germline ends came to 17 bases. CDR3 length: 14 residues. Here the CDR3 DNA reads TGTGCCAGCCGTCAGGGCAAATGGGACAATGAGCAGTTCTTC. It translates to CASRQGKWDNEQFF.

The genes are TRBV30 and TRBJ1-2; D gene ambiguous. Trimming took off 5 bases at V and 2 bases at J, with 6 bases between the two ends. The CDR3 covers 11 residues. CDR1 GTSNPN and CDR2 SVGIG come from the germline V gene (reference sequence). The CDR3 sequence: CAWYKNYGYTF. CDR3 nucleotides: TGTGCCTGGTACAAGAACTATGGCTACACCTTC.

The chain joins TRBV2 to TRBJ1-5; TRBD1 matches at 9 bases. Germline lookup yields CDR1 SNHLY and CDR2 FYNNEI. The CDR3 runs 14 residues. V shed 3 bases and J 9 bases; nucleotides not matched to a gene: 6. CDR3 nucleotides: TGTGCCAGCAGTGATATGGGACAGGGCGGGCCCCAGCATTTT. It is translated as CASSDMGQGGPQHF.

Written as DNA, the CDR3 is TGTGCCAGTAGACAGGGGGCGAACACCGGGGAGCTGTTTTTT. Residues: CASRQGANTGELFF. The genes are TRBV7-8 and TRBJ2-2; 9 bases are a match to TRBD1. Germline V CDR1 and CDR2: SGHVS, FQNEAQ. The CDR3 has 14 amino acids. J gave up 0 bases and V 9 bases, and 2 bases lay outside the gene matches.

Worth noting for this clone: At the DNA level, this CDR3 is encoded by other sequences in the same sample as well. The V gene is TRBV12-3 or TRBV12-4, the J gene TRBJ2-2, with a possible D match to TRBD1 (6 bases). CDR3 length: 12 amino acids. V was trimmed by 5 bases and J by 5 bases, leaving 6 bases between them. CDR3 DNA sequence: TGTGCCAGCAGTCAGGGGACCGGGGAGCTGTTTTTT. Translating gives CASSQGTGELFF.

This clone came up once. CDR3 region: CASSPGQGMGDTEAFF. Written as DNA, the CDR3 is TGTGCCAGTAGCCCCGGACAGGGGATGGGTGACACTGAAGCTTTCTTT. The genes are TRBV19 and TRBJ1-1; 9 bases line up with TRBD1. Losses at the gene ends were 6 bases for V and 3 bases for J; bases not matched to a gene: 11. In germline, CDR1 is LNHDA, CDR2 SQIVND (reference sequence). The CDR3 loop spans 16 amino acids.

The CDR3 sequence is CASSLRYREYSGNTIYF. As DNA, the CDR3 is TGTGCCAGCAGCTTACGCTACAGGGAGTACTCTGGAAACACCATATATTTT. V usage is TRBV7-2 and J usage is TRBJ1-3; perhaps TRBD1 as D (6 bases). CDR1 SGHTA and CDR2 FQGNSA come from the germline V gene. CDR3 size: 17 residues. Between the trimmed V and J ends, which lost 2 bases and 0 bases, there was a span of 14 bases.

DNA for the CDR3: TGTGCCAGCAGCCCTATAGCGGGAGGGCGCCACAATGAGCAGTTCTTC. Its protein is CASSPIAGGRHNEQFF. This chain links TRBV5-4 with TRBJ2-1; 11 bases line up with TRBD2. Unmatched junction bases numbered 8, after V lost 4 bases and J lost 5 bases. Looked up from germline, CDR1 is SGHNT and CDR2 is YYREEE (reference sequence). The CDR3 sequence is 16 residues long.

The V gene is TRBV7-6, the J gene TRBJ1-6; TRBD1 matches 8 bases. The CDR3 has 18 residues. Looked up from germline, CDR1 is SGHVS and CDR2 is FNYEAQ. Unmatched junction bases numbered 6, after V lost 1 base and J lost 1 base. Here the CDR3 DNA reads TGTGCCAGCAGCTTAGAAATACAGGGGGTGTCCTATAATTCACCCCTCCACTTT. This gives the protein CASSLEIQGVSYNSPLHF.

This clone was picked up one time. J is TRBJ2-3 and V is TRBV24-1, with TRBD2 matching 11 bases. The CDR3 spans 13 residues. Trimming removed 6 bases from V and 9 bases from J; junction bases left unmatched: 4. Germline V gene data show CDR1 as KGHDR and CDR2 as SFDVKD. CDR3 in DNA: TGTGCCACCAGTTTAGCGGGAGGGCAAACGCAGTATTTT. It specifies CATSLAGGQTQYF.

V is TRBV11-2 and J is TRBJ2-3, with a tentative D call TRBD2 (5 bases). V was pared by 1 base and J by 5 bases, with 7 bases between. This CDR3 is 13 amino acids long. Per germline, CDR1 SGHAT and CDR2 FQNNGV. As DNA, the CDR3 is TGTGCCAGCAGCTTAGGAGGGAGAGATACGCAGTATTTT. Translating it yields CASSLGGRDTQYF.

The CDR3, as DNA: TGTGCCACCAGTGAAAACATGAACACTGAAGCTTTCTTT. It yields the protein CATSENMNTEAFF. The rearrangement links TRBV24-1 to TRBJ1-1; D remains unclear. V lost 4 bases, J lost 0 bases, and 5 bases lay in between. CDR1 and CDR2 (germline): KGHDR, SFDVKD. CDR3 length: 13 amino acids.

V usage is TRBV3-1 (or the pseudogene TRBV3-2) and J usage is TRBJ1-2, with TRBD1 matching over 7 bases. Germline loops: CDR1 LGHDT, CDR2 YNNKEL (reference sequence). Trimming cost V 0 bases and J 4 bases; bases outside gene matches: 5. CDR3 length: 15 residues. The CDR3 DNA follows: TGTGCCAGCAGCCAAGACGACAGGGTATCCTATGGCTACACCTTC. Protein sequence: CASSQDDRVSYGYTF.

V and J are TRBV30 and TRBJ2-2; no clear D. The CDR3 runs to 14 residues. Germline assignment: CDR1 GTSNPN and CDR2 SVGIG (reference sequence). The V end was cut by 4 bases, the J end by 6 bases, with 15 bases between. The CDR3 spells CAWMGRLPSGELFF. The CDR3 DNA is TGTGCCTGGATGGGCCGCTTACCTTCCGGGGAGCTGTTTTTT.

This clone was observed once. The gene calls are TRBV7-9 and TRBJ1-2; D unresolved. Germline loops: CDR1 SEHNR, CDR2 FQNEAQ (reference sequence). Trimming shortened V by 5 bases and J by 0 bases, and 16 bases separated the two germline ends. CDR3 length: 16 amino acids. The CDR3 nucleotides are TGTGCCAGCAGCCGAGAGGACTTAACAGCTAACTATGGCTACACCTTC. This sequence encodes CASSREDLTANYGYTF.

The genes are TRBV7-9 and TRBJ2-7, with 8 bases lining up with TRBD2. The ends lost 5 bases at V and 3 bases at J; junction bases unmatched: 6. CDR3 length equals 14 residues. CDR1 and CDR2 from the germline V gene are SEHNR and FQNEAQ (reference sequence). CDR3: CASSPGGASYEQYF. In DNA form, the CDR3 reads TGTGCCAGCAGCCCCGGGGGGGCCAGCTACGAGCAGTACTTC.

The chain combines TRBV4-1 with TRBJ2-3; TRBD2 aligns across 7 bases. In germline, CDR1 is MGHRA, CDR2 YSYEKL. The CDR3 consists of 16 residues. V was clipped by 0 bases and J by 5 bases; unmatched bases: 8. CDR3 nucleotide sequence: TGCGCCAGCAGCCAAGATCTGGGGGGAGGGAGAGATACGCAGTATTTT. It is translated as CASSQDLGGGRDTQYF.

V and J are TRBV19 and TRBJ2-1, with D perhaps TRBD1 (5 bases). Trimming took off 6 bases at V and 2 bases at J, with 26 bases between the two ends. This CDR3 has 19 residues. Germline-derived CDR1 and CDR2 are LNHDA and SQIVND (reference sequence). The CDR3 reads CASSRGLGETLTAYNEQFF. The CDR3 bases are TGTGCCAGTAGCCGTGGCTTAGGGGAAACTCTGACAGCCTACAATGAGCAGTTCTTC.

This sequence joins TRBV7-9 and TRBJ1-1; no firm D call. CDR1 and CDR2 (germline): SEHNR, FQNEAQ (reference sequence). The CDR3 is 14 residues long. V gave up 3 bases and J gave up 11 bases, with 19 bases separating them. The CDR3 region is CASSFEQPSGGAFF. CDR3 coding DNA: TGTGCCAGCAGCTTTGAACAGCCCTCCGGCGGGGCTTTCTTT. The whole variable domain, remainder taken from reference TRBV7-9 and TRBJ1-1, is DTGVSQNPRHKITKRGQNVTFRCDPISEHNRLYWYRQTLGQGPEFLTYFQNEAQLEKSRLLSDRFSAERPKGSFSTLEIQRTEQGDSAMYLCASSFEQPSGGAFFGQGTRLTVV.

The rearrangement joins TRBV6-2 or TRBV6-3 to TRBJ2-1, with 10 bases lining up with TRBD2. V gave up 1 base and J gave up 0 bases; unmatched junction bases: 6. CDR1 is MNHEY and CDR2 is SVGEGT in the germline V gene. CDR3 length: 18 residues. The CDR3 sequence is CASSYLIAGGLSYNEQFF. The DNA for the CDR3 is TGTGCCAGCAGTTACTTAATAGCGGGGGGACTCTCCTACAATGAGCAGTTCTTC.

The genes are TRBV18 and TRBJ2-5; TRBD2 matches 12 bases. This CDR3 spans 17 amino acids. Germline CDR1 is KGHSH and CDR2 is LQKENI. The J segment lost 4 bases and the V segment lost 2 bases, leaving 8 bases of the junction unmatched. The CDR3 loop reads CASSPETSGRLAETQYF. The CDR3 nucleotides are TGTGCCAGCTCACCAGAAACTAGCGGGAGGCTGGCAGAGACCCAGTACTTC.

The V gene is TRBV18, the J gene TRBJ1-6, with TRBD1 as a possible D gene (6 bases). V was shortened by 4 bases and J by 9 bases, with 16 bases between the two germline ends. Germline V gene lookup returns CDR1 KGHSH and CDR2 LQKENI. This CDR3 is 15 amino acids long. CDR3: CASSLSTGGSSPLHF. CDR3 in DNA: TGTGCCAGCTCACTTTCGACAGGAGGTAGTTCACCCCTCCACTTT.

This chain links TRBV19 with TRBJ1-1, with D tentatively TRBD1 (6 bases). The CDR3 contains 17 residues. Trimming took 4 bases from V and 1 from J, leaving 19 bases between them. The germline V gene has CDR1 LNHDA and CDR2 SQIVND (reference sequence). For the CDR3, the DNA is TGTGCCAGTAGTAGTCCCCGGGGGGCGTTGGGGAACACTGAAGCTTTCTTT. Protein sequence: CASSSPRGALGNTEAFF.

The chain links TRBV9 to TRBJ2-5; 13 nucleotides line up with TRBD2. V was clipped by 4 bases and J by 5 bases; unmatched bases: 8. CDR1 and CDR2 (germline): SGDLS, YYNGEE. This CDR3 spans 16 amino acids. The CDR3 spells CASSSDPGLAGETQYF. For the CDR3, the DNA is TGTGCCAGCAGCTCTGATCCGGGACTAGCGGGGGAGACCCAGTACTTC.

This clone was counted once. CDR3 in amino acids: CASSVVNRGSNQPQHF. The CDR3 nucleotides are TGTGCCAGCAGCGTAGTGAACAGGGGAAGCAATCAGCCCCAGCATTTT. The chain carries TRBV9 and TRBJ1-5; the match to TRBD1 covers 7 bases. The V gene's germline CDR1 is SGDLS and CDR2 YYNGEE. After removal of 0 bases from V and 1 base from J, the junction contained 4 bases not matched to a gene. The CDR3 extends over 16 amino acids.